These T cell receptor beta chains were read from a single sample in a study of blood T cell repertoires in COVID-19. Sequencing used immunoSEQ multiplex PCR; TCRdb keeps in-frame clones, though not all of them. Seen here are some 700,000 clones, around 89% observed once, and the top ten hold approximately 0.3%. Sequenced: peripheral blood. The source of these receptors is a woman aged 18 to 35 with acute or convalescent COVID-19. Each CDR3 is given with its conserved first and last residue. D genes are given only for firm matches. Expanded clones get a size class; other rows say once, few or many, or leave the size out.

j_gene	len	v_gene	d_gene	abundance	CDR3aa	CDR3nt
TRBJ1-2	16	TRBV7-9	-	-	CASSLDMGLNFYGYTF	TGTGCCAGCAGCTTAGATATGGGCCTTAACTTTTATGGCTACACCTTC
TRBJ1-2	16	TRBV4-2	-	-	CASSQEEGDSSYGYTF	TGTGCCAGCAGCCAAGAAGAAGGCGACAGCTCCTATGGCTACACCTTC
TRBJ1-4	12	TRBV29-1	TRBD1	-	CSVAGTAEKLFF	TGCAGCGTTGCCGGGACAGCTGAAAAACTGTTTTTT
TRBJ1-1	13	TRBV9	TRBD1	-	CASSGDRVKVAFF	TGTGCCAGCAGCGGAGACAGGGTTAAGGTAGCTTTCTTT
TRBJ2-2	15	TRBV18	-	-	CASSPLPGRTGELFF	TGTGCCAGCTCACCACTTCCAGGGCGCACCGGGGAGCTGTTTTTT
TRBJ1-2	13	TRBV6-5	-	-	CASSTLANYGYTF	TGTGCCAGCAGTACCCTGGCCAACTATGGCTACACCTTC
TRBJ1-1	15	TRBV5-6	-	once	CASSLRAGSVAEAFF	TGTGCCAGCAGCTTGAGGGCAGGGTCGGTGGCTGAAGCTTTCTTT
TRBJ1-4	16	TRBV4-3	-	-	CASSPETGLNNEKLFF	TGCGCCAGCAGCCCCGAGACAGGTTTGAATAATGAAAAACTGTTTTTT
TRBJ2-1	14	TRBV14	-	-	CASSPGLPPNEQFF	TGTGCCAGCAGCCCGGGACTTCCCCCCAATGAGCAGTTCTTC
TRBJ1-2	13	TRBV15	-	-	CASNRLFFDGYTF	TGTGCCAGTAACAGGCTCTTCTTTGATGGCTACACCTTC
TRBJ1-6	16	TRBV7-9	TRBD1	-	CASSLALGQGGSPLHF	TGTGCCAGCAGCTTAGCTTTGGGACAGGGAGGATCACCCCTCCACTTT
TRBJ1-1	11	TRBV20-1	-	-	CSPNLNTEAFF	TGCAGTCCCAATTTGAACACTGAAGCTTTCTTT
TRBJ1-6	17	TRBV11-2	-	-	CASSPGFLSTYNSPLHF	TGTGCCAGCAGTCCAGGGTTCCTCAGCACCTATAATTCACCCCTCCACTTT
TRBJ1-1	14	TRBV5-1	TRBD1	-	CASSFRGPNTEAFF	TGCGCCAGCAGCTTCAGGGGGCCGAACACTGAAGCTTTCTTT
TRBJ1-1	14	TRBV4-1	-	-	CASSQLTGGTEAFF	TGCGCCAGCAGCCAACTTACGGGTGGCACTGAAGCTTTCTTT
TRBJ2-5	15	TRBV2	TRBD2	-	CASKLAGASMETQYF	TGTGCCAGCAAACTAGCGGGGGCCTCCATGGAGACCCAGTACTTC
TRBJ1-5	14	TRBV29-1	-	-	CSVAGRDSNQPQHF	TGCAGCGTTGCAGGCAGGGATAGCAATCAGCCCCAGCATTTT
TRBJ2-1	15	TRBV19	-	-	CASSIGGGAGNEQFF	TGTGCCAGTAGTATCGGAGGGGGGGCCGGAAATGAGCAGTTCTTC
TRBJ1-2	14	TRBV5-1	-	-	CASSSGVGGVSYTF	TGCGCCAGCAGCTCAGGGGTTGGTGGCGTGAGCTACACCTTC
TRBJ1-5	19	TRBV7-9	-	-	CASSQWDARGAPENQPQHF	TGTGCCAGCAGCCAATGGGACGCCAGGGGAGCGCCAGAGAATCAGCCCCAGCATTTT
TRBJ2-1	15	TRBV6-1	TRBD2	few	CASSEAGRGGLEQFF	TGTGCCAGCAGTGAAGCGGGGCGGGGGGGACTCGAGCAGTTCTTC
TRBJ2-3	12	TRBV5-1	-	-	CASSSSPDTQYF	TGCGCCAGCAGCTCTTCCCCAGATACGCAGTATTTT
TRBJ1-5	18	TRBV28	-	-	CASSRHKGGLISNQPQHF	TGTGCCAGCAGTAGACACAAAGGGGGTTTAATTAGCAATCAGCCCCAGCATTTT
TRBJ1-2	13	TRBV5-6	-	-	CASSFEKLHGYTF	TGTGCCAGCAGCTTTGAAAAACTGCATGGCTACACCTTC
TRBJ1-2	14	TRBV5-4	TRBD1	-	CASSLQGAGYGYTF	TGTGCCAGCAGCTTACAGGGGGCTGGCTATGGCTACACCTTC
TRBJ1-2	14	TRBV4-2	TRBD1	few	CASSPRQGGNGYTF	TGTGCCAGCAGCCCACGACAGGGAGGCAATGGCTACACCTTC
TRBJ1-5	14	TRBV9	-	-	CASSATGRDQPQHF	TGTGCCAGCAGCGCGACAGGAAGGGATCAGCCCCAGCATTTT
TRBJ2-5	14	TRBV14	TRBD1	once	CASSLDRGIETQYF	TGTGCCAGCAGTCTCGACAGGGGGATTGAGACCCAGTACTTC
TRBJ1-2	15	TRBV6-5	-	-	CASSYAEEGGGFYTF	TGTGCCAGCAGTTACGCGGAGGAAGGGGGGGGATTCTACACCTTC
TRBJ2-3	16	TRBV5-5	TRBD1	-	CASSLLINRGADTQYF	TGTGCCAGCAGCTTGCTTATTAACAGGGGAGCGGATACGCAGTATTTT
TRBJ2-7	14	TRBV2	-	once	CASIFDRNTYEQYF	TGTGCCAGCATTTTTGACAGGAACACCTACGAGCAGTACTTC
TRBJ2-1	15	TRBV4-1	TRBD2	-	CASSQDGAGDNEQFF	TGCGCCAGCAGCCAAGATGGGGCGGGGGACAATGAGCAGTTCTTC
TRBJ2-1	14	TRBV15	-	-	CATSRVAGLNEQFF	TGTGCCACCAGCAGAGTGGCAGGGCTCAATGAGCAGTTCTTC
TRBJ2-7	14	TRBV6-5	-	-	CASSHPSGAGEQYF	TGTGCCAGCAGTCATCCTTCAGGGGCGGGCGAGCAGTACTTC
TRBJ1-1	15	TRBV5-5	TRBD1	-	CASSFPGQGLSEAFF	TGTGCCAGCAGCTTTCCGGGACAGGGATTGTCTGAAGCTTTCTTT
TRBJ2-7	14	TRBV13	-	-	CASSSLRSSYEQYF	TGTGCCAGCAGCAGTTTGCGGAGCTCCTACGAGCAGTACTTC
TRBJ1-1	13	TRBV6-1	-	-	CASSDGGGHQAFF	TGTGCCAGCAGTGACGGTGGGGGCCACCAAGCTTTCTTT
TRBJ2-1	13	TRBV6-5	TRBD2	-	CASSRLANNEQFF	TGTGCCAGCAGCCGACTAGCCAACAATGAGCAGTTCTTC
TRBJ1-4	13	TRBV6-5	-	-	CASSIKTNEKLFF	TGTGCCAGCTCTATTAAAACTAATGAAAAACTGTTTTTT
TRBJ2-7	14	TRBV6-5	-	-	CASRPGLLSYEQYF	TGTGCCAGCAGGCCTGGACTGCTCTCCTACGAGCAGTACTTC
TRBJ1-2	13	TRBV5-6	TRBD1	-	CASSSGQDYGYTF	TGTGCCAGCAGCTCCGGACAGGACTATGGCTACACCTTC
TRBJ2-7	15	TRBV3-1/TRBV3-2	TRBD1	-	CASSHSRDRTYEQYF	TGTGCCAGCAGCCATTCTCGGGACAGGACCTACGAGCAGTACTTC
TRBJ2-1	15	TRBV9	TRBD2	-	CASSLSGGVNNEQFF	TGTGCCAGCAGCCTTAGCGGGGGGGTGAACAATGAGCAGTTCTTC
TRBJ2-1	13	TRBV10-1	TRBD1	many	CASSEDRGNEQFF	TGCGCCAGCAGTGAGGACAGGGGCAATGAGCAGTTCTTC
TRBJ1-1	13	TRBV5-1	-	-	CASSLAVNTEAFF	TGCGCCAGCAGCTTGGCGGTGAACACTGAAGCTTTCTTT
TRBJ1-1	16	TRBV6-2/TRBV6-3	-	-	CASSYSNVQGRTEAFF	TGTGCCAGCAGTTACTCGAATGTACAGGGACGGACTGAAGCTTTCTTT
TRBJ2-4	12	TRBV3-1/TRBV3-2	-	-	CASSLGENIQYF	TGTGCCAGCAGCCTTGGAGAAAACATTCAGTACTTC
TRBJ1-4	15	TRBV30	TRBD1	-	CAWSVQNRGNEKLFF	TGTGCCTGGAGTGTACAAAACAGGGGCAATGAAAAACTGTTTTTT
TRBJ1-2	14	TRBV3-1/TRBV3-2	TRBD1	few	CASSHRQGAYGYTF	TGTGCCAGCAGCCATCGACAGGGCGCCTATGGCTACACCTTC
TRBJ2-3	16	TRBV12-5	TRBD1	once	CASGLVIQGKWDTQYF	TGTGCTAGTGGTTTGGTAATACAGGGGAAATGGGATACGCAGTATTTT
TRBJ1-2	15	TRBV15	TRBD1	-	CATSGRQGARYGYTF	TGTGCCACCAGCGGACGACAGGGGGCGCGTTATGGCTACACCTTC
TRBJ1-2	13	TRBV12-3/TRBV12-4	-	-	CASSSVSNYGYTF	TGTGCCAGCAGTTCCGTATCGAACTATGGCTACACCTTC
TRBJ1-1	18	TRBV7-8	TRBD1	once	CASSLPGQSPYMNTEAFF	TGTGCCAGCAGCTTACCGGGACAGAGCCCTTATATGAACACTGAAGCTTTCTTT
TRBJ2-7	18	TRBV4-1	-	-	CASSQDPSGTRGSYEQYF	TGCGCCAGCAGCCAAGATCCCTCCGGGACCAGGGGTTCGTACGAGCAGTACTTC
TRBJ1-5	14	TRBV2	-	-	CASNPDRFNQPQHF	TGTGCCAGCAACCCTGACAGGTTCAATCAGCCCCAGCATTTT
TRBJ1-3	14	TRBV25-1	-	-	CASSAQVPPNTIYF	TGTGCCAGCAGTGCACAGGTCCCCCCTAACACCATATATTTT
TRBJ1-1	13	TRBV9	-	-	CASTGRWNTEAFF	TGTGCCAGCACCGGGAGGTGGAACACTGAAGCTTTCTTT
TRBJ1-2	16	TRBV3-1/TRBV3-2	-	-	CASSHARREGASGYTF	TGTGCCAGCAGCCACGCACGGAGGGAAGGAGCTAGTGGCTACACCTTC
TRBJ1-1	14	TRBV11-2	-	-	CASSTFSKNTEAFF	TGTGCCAGCAGCACCTTCAGTAAGAACACTGAAGCTTTCTTT